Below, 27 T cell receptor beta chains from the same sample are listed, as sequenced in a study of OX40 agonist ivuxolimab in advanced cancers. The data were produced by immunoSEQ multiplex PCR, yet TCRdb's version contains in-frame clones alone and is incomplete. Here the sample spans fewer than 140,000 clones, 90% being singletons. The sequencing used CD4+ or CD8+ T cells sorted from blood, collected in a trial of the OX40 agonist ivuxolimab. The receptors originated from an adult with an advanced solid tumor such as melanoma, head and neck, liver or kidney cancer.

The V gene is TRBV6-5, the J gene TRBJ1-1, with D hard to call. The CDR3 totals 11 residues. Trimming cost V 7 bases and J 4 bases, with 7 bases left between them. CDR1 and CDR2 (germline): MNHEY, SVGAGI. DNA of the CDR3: TGTGCCAGCATTGGACTCACTGAAGCTTTCTTT. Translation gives CASIGLTEAFF.

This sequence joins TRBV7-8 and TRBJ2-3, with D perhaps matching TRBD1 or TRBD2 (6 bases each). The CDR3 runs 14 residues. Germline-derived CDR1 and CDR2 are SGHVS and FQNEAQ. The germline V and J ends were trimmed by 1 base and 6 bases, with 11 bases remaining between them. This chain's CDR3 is CASSLGQGRDTQYF. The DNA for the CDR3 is TGTGCCAGCAGCTTAGGGCAGGGGAGGGATACGCAGTATTTT.

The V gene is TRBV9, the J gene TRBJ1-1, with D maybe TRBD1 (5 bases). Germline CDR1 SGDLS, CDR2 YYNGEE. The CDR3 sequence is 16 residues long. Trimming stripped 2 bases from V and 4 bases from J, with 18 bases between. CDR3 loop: CASSVISPGAGTEAFF. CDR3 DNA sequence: TGTGCCAGCAGCGTGATCTCCCCTGGGGCTGGCACTGAAGCTTTCTTT.

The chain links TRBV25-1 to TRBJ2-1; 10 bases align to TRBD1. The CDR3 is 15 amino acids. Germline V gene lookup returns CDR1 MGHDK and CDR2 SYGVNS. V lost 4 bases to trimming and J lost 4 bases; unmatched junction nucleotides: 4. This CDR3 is CASSAPGQGYNEQFF. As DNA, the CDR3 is TGTGCCAGCAGTGCTCCGGGACAGGGGTACAATGAGCAGTTCTTC.

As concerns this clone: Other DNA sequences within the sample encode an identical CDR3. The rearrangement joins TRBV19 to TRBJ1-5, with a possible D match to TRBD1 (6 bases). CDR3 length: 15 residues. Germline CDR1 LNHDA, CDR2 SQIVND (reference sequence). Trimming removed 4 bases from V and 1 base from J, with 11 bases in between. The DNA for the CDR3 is TGTGCCAGTAGTACACAGGGTGGAAGCAATCAGCCCCAGCATTTT. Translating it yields CASSTQGGSNQPQHF.

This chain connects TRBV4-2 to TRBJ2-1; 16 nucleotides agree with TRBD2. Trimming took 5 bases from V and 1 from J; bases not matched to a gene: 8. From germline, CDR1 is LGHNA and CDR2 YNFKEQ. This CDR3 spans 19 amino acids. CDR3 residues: CASSKGTSGGAGSYNEQFF. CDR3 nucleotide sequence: TGTGCCAGCAGCAAAGGGACTAGCGGGGGGGCCGGGTCCTACAATGAGCAGTTCTTC.

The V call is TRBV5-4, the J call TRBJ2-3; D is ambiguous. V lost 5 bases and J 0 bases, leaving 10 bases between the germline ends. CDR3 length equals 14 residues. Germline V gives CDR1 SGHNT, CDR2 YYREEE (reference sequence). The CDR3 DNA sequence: TGTGCCAGCAGTACCCGCGGAAGCACAGATACGCAGTATTTT. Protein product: CASSTRGSTDTQYF.

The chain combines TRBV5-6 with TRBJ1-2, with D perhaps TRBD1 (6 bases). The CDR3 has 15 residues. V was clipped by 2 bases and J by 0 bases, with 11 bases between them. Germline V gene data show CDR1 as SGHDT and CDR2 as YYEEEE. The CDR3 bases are TGTGCCAGCAGCTTCGGGGGGCCCGCTAACTATGGCTACACCTTC. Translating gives CASSFGGPANYGYTF.

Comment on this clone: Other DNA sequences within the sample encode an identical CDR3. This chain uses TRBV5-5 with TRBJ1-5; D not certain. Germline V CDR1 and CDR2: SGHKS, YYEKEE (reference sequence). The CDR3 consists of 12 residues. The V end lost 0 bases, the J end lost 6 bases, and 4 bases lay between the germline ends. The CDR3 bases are TGTGCCAGCAGCTTGGTGGGTCAGCCCCAGCATTTT. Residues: CASSLVGQPQHF.

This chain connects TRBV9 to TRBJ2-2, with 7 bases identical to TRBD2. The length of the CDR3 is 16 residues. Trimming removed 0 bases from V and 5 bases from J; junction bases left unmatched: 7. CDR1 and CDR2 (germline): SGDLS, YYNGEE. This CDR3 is CASSVVGLVGTGELFF. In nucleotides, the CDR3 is TGTGCCAGCAGCGTAGTCGGACTAGTGGGAACCGGGGAGCTGTTTTTT.

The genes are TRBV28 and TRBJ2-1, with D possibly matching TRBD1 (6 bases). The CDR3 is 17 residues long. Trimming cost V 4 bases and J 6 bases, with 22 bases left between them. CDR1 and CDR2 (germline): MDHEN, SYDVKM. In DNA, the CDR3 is TGTGCCAGCAGTTCCCAACTTAAACAGGGTAATTTCAATGAGCAGTTCTTC. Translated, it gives CASSSQLKQGNFNEQFF.

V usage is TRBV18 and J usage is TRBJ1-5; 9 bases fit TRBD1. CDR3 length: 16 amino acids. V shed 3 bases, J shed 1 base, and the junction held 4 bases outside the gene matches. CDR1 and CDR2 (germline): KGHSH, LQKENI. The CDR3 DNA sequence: TGTGCCAGCTCACCCCCGACAGGGGGGAGCAATCAGCCCCAGCATTTT. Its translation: CASSPPTGGSNQPQHF.

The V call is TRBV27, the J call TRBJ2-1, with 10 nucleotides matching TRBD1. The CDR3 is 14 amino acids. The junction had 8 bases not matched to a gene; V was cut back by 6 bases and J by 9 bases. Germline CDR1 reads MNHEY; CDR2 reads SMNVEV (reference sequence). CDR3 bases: TGTGCCAGCAGCCTAGAGGACAGGGGGGCTGAGCAGTTCTTC. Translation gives CASSLEDRGAEQFF.

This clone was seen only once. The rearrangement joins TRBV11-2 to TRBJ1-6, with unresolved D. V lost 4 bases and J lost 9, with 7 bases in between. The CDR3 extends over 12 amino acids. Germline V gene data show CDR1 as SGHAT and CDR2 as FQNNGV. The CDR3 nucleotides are TGTGCCAGCAGCTCGGTCGGTTCACCCCTCCACTTT. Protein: CASSSVGSPLHF. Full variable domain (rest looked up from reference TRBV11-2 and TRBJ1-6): EAGVAQSPRYKIIEKRQSVAFWCNPISGHATLYWYQQILGQGPKLLIQFQNNGVVDDSQLPKDRFSAERLKGVDSTLKIQPAKLEDSAVYLCASSSVGSPLHFGNGTRLTVT.

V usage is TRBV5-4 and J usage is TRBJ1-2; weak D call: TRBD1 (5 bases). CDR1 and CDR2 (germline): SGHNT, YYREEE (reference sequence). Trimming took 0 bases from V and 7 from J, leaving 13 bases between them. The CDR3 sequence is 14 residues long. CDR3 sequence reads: CASSLAGGASGYTF. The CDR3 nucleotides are TGTGCCAGCAGCTTGGCGGGGGGAGCATCTGGCTACACCTTC.

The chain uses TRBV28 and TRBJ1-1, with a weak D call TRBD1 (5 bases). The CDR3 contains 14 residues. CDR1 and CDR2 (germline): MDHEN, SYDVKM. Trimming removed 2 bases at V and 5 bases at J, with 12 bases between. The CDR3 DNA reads TGTGCCAGCAGTTTAGTGGGGGGAGGGACTGAAGCTTTCTTT. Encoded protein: CASSLVGGGTEAFF.

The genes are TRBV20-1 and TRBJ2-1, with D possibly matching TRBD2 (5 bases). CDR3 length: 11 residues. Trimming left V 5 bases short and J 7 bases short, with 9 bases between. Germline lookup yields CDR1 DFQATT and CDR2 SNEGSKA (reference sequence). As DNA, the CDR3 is TGCAGTGCTGTAGACTATAATGAGCAGTTCTTC. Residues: CSAVDYNEQFF.

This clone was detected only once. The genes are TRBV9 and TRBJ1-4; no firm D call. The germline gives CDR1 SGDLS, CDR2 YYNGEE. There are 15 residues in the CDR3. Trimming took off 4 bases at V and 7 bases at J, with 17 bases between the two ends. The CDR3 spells CASSPADGVGEKLFF. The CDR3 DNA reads TGTGCCAGCAGCCCCGCCGACGGGGTGGGTGAAAAACTGTTTTTT. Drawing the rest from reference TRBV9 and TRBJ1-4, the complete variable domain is DSGVTQTPKHLITATGQRVTLRCSPRSGDLSVYWYQQSLDQGLQFLIQYYNGEERAKGNILERFSAQQFPDLHSELNLSSLELGDSALYFCASSPADGVGEKLFFGSGTQLSVL.

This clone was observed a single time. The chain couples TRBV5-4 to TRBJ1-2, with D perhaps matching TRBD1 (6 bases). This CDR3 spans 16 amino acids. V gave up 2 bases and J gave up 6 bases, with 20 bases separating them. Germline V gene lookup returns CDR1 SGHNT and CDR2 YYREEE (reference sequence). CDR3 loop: CASSFPQGAGDHGYTF. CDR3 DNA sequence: TGTGCCAGCAGCTTCCCGCAAGGGGCAGGGGACCATGGCTACACCTTC. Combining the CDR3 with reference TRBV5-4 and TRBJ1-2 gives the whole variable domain ETGVTQSPTHLIKTRGQQVTLRCSSQSGHNTVSWYQQALGQGPQFIFQYYREEENGRGNFPPRFSGLQFPNYSSELNVNALELDDSALYLCASSFPQGAGDHGYTFGSGTRLTVV.

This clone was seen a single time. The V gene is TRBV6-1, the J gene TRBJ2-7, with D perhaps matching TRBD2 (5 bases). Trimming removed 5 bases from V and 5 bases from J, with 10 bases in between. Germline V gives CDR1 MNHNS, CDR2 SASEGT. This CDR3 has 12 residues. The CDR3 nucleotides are TGTGCCAGCAGTAGACCCGGGGACGAGCAGTACTTC. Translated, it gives CASSRPGDEQYF.

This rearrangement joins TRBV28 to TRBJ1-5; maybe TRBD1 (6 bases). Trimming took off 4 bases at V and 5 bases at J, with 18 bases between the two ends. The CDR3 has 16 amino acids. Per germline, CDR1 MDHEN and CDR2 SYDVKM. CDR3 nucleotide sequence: TGTGCCAGCAGTTCCCCGGGGGGCGCCAAGGATCAGCCCCAGCATTTT. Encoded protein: CASSSPGGAKDQPQHF. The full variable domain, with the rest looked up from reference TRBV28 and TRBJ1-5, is DVKVTQSSRYLVKRTGEKVFLECVQDMDHENMFWYRQDPGLGLRLIYFSYDVKMKEKGDIPEGYSVSREKKERFSLILESASTNQTSMYLCASSSPGGAKDQPQHFGDGTRLSIL.

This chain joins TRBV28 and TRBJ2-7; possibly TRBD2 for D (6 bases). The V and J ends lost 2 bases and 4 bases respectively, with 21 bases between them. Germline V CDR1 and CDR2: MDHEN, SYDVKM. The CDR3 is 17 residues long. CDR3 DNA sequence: TGTGCCAGCAGTTTAAGGTTAAAAGGGCGGGGATCGTACGAGCAGTACTTC. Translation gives CASSLRLKGRGSYEQYF. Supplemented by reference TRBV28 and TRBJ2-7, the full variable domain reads DVKVTQSSRYLVKRTGEKVFLECVQDMDHENMFWYRQDPGLGLRLIYFSYDVKMKEKGDIPEGYSVSREKKERFSLILESASTNQTSMYLCASSLRLKGRGSYEQYFGPGTRLTVT.

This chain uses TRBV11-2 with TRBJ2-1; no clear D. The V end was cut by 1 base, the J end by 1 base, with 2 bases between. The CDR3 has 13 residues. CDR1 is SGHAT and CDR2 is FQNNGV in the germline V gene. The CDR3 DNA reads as TGTGCCAGCAGCTTAGCGTCCTACAATGAGCAGTTCTTC. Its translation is CASSLASYNEQFF.

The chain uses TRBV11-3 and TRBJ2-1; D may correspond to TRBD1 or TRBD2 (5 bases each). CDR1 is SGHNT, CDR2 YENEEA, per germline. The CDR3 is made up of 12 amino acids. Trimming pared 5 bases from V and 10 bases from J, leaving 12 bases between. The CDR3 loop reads CASSGEGREQFF. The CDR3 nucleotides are TGTGCCAGCAGCGGAGAGGGGCGGGAGCAGTTCTTC.

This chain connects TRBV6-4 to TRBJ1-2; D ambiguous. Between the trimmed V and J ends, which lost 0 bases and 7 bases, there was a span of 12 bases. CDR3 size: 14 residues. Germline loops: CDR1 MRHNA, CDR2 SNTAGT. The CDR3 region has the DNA TGTGCCAGCAGTGACTCTTTTCTGGGGAGTGGCTACACCTTC. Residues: CASSDSFLGSGYTF.

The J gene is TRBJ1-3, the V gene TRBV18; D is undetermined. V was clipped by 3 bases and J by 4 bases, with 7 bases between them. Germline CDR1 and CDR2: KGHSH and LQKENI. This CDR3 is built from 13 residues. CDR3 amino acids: CASSPAGGNTIYF. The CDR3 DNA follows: TGTGCCAGCTCACCGGCGGGGGGAAACACCATATATTTT.

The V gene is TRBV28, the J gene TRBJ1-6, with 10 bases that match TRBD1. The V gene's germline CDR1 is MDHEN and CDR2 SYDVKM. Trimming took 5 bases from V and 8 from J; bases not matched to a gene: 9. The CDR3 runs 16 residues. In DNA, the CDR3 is TGTGCCAGCAGTCCCTCACCGGGACAGGGGTATTCACCCCTCCACTTT. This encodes CASSPSPGQGYSPLHF.